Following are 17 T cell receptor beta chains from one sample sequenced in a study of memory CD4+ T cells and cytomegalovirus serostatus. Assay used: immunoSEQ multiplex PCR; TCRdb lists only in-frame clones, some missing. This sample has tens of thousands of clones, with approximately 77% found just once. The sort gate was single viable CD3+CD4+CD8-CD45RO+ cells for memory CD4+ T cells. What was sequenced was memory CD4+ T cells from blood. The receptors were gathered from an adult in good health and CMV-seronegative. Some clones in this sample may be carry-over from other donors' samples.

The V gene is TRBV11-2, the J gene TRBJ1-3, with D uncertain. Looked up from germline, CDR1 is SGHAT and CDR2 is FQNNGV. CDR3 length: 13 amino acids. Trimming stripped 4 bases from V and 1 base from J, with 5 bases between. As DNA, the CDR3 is TGTGCCAGCAGCTCCCAATCTGGAAACACCATATATTTT. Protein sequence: CASSSQSGNTIYF.

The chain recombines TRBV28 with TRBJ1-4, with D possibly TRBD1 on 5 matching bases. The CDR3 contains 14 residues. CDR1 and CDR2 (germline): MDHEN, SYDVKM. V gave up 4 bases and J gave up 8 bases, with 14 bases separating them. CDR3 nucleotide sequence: TGTGCCAGCAGTTCCTTCCAGGGAGGGGAAAAACTGTTTTTT. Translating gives CASSSFQGGEKLFF.

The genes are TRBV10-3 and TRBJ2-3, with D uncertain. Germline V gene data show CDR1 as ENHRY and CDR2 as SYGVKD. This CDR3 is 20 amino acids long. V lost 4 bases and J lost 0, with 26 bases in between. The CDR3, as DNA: TGTGCCATCAGTGTAGGTGCCAGCCCCAAGGAAGTAGGTAGCACAGATACGCAGTATTTT. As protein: CAISVGASPKEVGSTDTQYF.

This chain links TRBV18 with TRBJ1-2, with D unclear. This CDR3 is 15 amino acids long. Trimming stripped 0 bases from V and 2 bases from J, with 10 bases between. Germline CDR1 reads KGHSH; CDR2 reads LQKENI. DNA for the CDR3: TGTGCCAGCTCACCACCAGACGGCCCCAACTATGGCTACACCTTC. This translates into CASSPPDGPNYGYTF.

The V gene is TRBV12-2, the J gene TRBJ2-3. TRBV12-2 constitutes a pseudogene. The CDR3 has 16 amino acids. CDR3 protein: CASRLEHPWTTDTQYF. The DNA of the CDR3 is TGTGCAAGTCGCTTAGAGCACCCCTGGACCACAGATACGCAGTATTTT.

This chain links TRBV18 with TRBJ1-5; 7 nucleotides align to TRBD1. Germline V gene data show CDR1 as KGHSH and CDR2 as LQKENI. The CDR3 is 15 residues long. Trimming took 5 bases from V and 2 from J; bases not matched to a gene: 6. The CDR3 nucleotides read TGTGCCAGCTCATTCACAGGGGCACGCAATCAGCCCCAGCATTTT. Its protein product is CASSFTGARNQPQHF. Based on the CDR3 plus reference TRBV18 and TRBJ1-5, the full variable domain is NAGVMQNPRHLVRRRGQEARLRCSPMKGHSHVYWYRQLPEEGLKFMVYLQKENIIDESGMPKERFSAEFPKEGPSILRIQQVVRGDSAAYFCASSFTGARNQPQHFGDGTRLSIL.

CDR3: CASSGGSTEAFF. DNA of the CDR3: TGTGCCAGCAGTGGGGGGAGTACTGAAGCTTTCTTT. The V gene is TRBV6-5, the J gene TRBJ1-1; TRBD1 might be the D (5 bases). The CDR3 covers 12 residues. Trimming stripped 5 bases from V and 5 bases from J, with 9 bases between. Germline lookup yields CDR1 MNHEY and CDR2 SVGAGI.

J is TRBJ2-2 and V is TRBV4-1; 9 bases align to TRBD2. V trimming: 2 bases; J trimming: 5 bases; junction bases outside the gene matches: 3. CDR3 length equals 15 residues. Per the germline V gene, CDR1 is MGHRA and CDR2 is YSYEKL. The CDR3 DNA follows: TGCGCCAGCAGCCAACCGACTAGCGGAACCGGGGAGCTGTTTTTT. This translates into CASSQPTSGTGELFF.

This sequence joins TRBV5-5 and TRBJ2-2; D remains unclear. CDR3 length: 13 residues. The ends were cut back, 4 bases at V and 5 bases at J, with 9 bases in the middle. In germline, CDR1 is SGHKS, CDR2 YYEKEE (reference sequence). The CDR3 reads CASSPRETGELFF. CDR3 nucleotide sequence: TGTGCCAGCAGCCCACGAGAGACCGGGGAGCTGTTTTTT.

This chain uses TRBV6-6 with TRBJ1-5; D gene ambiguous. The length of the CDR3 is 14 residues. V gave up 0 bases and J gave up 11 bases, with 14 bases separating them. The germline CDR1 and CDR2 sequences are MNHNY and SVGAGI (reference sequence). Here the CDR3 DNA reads TGTGCCAGCAGTTACTCAACCGTTGAGGGCACCCAGCATTTT. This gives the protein CASSYSTVEGTQHF.

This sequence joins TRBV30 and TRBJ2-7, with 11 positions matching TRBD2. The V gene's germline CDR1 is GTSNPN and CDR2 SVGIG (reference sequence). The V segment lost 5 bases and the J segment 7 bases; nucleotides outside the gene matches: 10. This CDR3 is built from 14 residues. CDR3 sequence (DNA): TGTGCCTGGCGCTTAGCGGGGGGGACGGGGGAGCAGTACTTC. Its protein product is CAWRLAGGTGEQYF.

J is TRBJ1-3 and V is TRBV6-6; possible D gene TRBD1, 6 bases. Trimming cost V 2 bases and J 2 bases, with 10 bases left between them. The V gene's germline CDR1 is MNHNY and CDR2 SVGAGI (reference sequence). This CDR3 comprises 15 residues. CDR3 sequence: CASSYGQNTGNTIYF. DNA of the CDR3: TGTGCCAGCAGTTACGGACAGAATACTGGAAACACCATATATTTT.

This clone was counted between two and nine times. The CDR3 spells CASSSTGNLQPQHF. CDR3 DNA sequence: TGTGCCAGCAGTTCGACAGGGAATCTTCAGCCCCAGCATTTT. V is TRBV27 and J is TRBJ1-5; TRBD1 agrees at 7 bases. Germline CDR1 is MNHEY and CDR2 is SMNVEV (reference sequence). Unmatched junction bases numbered 6, after V lost 4 bases and J lost 6 bases. The CDR3 runs to 14 residues.

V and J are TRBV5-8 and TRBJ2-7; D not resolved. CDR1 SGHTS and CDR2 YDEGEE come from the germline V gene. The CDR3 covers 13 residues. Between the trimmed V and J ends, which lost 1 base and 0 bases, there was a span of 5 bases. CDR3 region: CASSLSPSYEQYF. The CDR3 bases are TGTGCCAGCAGCTTGTCCCCCTCCTACGAGCAGTACTTC.

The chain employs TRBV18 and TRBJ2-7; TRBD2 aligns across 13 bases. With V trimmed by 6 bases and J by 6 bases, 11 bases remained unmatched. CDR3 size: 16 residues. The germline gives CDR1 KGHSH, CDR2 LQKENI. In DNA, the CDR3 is TGTGCCAGCTCCCGCGGACTAGCGGGAGTAGTACCCGAGCAGTACTTC. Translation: CASSRGLAGVVPEQYF.

The CDR3 reads CASSQDLLASGINEQFF. CDR3 nucleotides: TGCGCCAGCAGCCAAGACCTACTCGCTAGCGGGATCAATGAGCAGTTCTTC. The chain combines TRBV4-3 with TRBJ2-1, with 9 positions matching TRBD2. The junction had 9 bases not matched to a gene; V was cut back by 0 bases and J by 6 bases. Germline values: CDR1 LGHNA, CDR2 YSLEER. CDR3 length: 17 amino acids.

The CDR3 protein is CATSRDLVAGGIEQYF. The CDR3 nucleotides read TGTGCCACCAGCAGAGATCTGGTAGCGGGAGGCATTGAGCAGTACTTC. The V gene is TRBV15, the J gene TRBJ2-7; 10 nucleotides match TRBD2. The length of the CDR3 is 16 residues. Germline CDR1 and CDR2: LNHNV and YYDKDF (reference sequence). Trimming cost V 0 bases and J 7 bases; bases outside gene matches: 9.